This T cell receptor (beta chain) was found in a study of cytomegalovirus exposure and HLA in healthy donors. Background on the study: T cells numbering around 200 million yielded 100 million to 120 million unique TCR beta sequences in an earlier analysis.

Broader study findings: Researchers reported from a later analysis that most CMV-associated TCR beta chains appeared HLA-restricted.

Per the germline V gene, CDR1 is SEHNR and CDR2 is FQNEAQ (reference sequence). The ends were cut back, 5 bases at V and 4 bases at J, with 17 bases in the middle. The CDR3 runs 15 residues. About this clone itself: Its matching antigen is unknown.

13 Jbeta primers and 60 Vbeta primers were used for the PCR. Assay: immunoSEQ multiplex PCR; the TCRdb copy retains only in-frame clones and omits some. This table has approximately 130,000 clones, approximately 78% appearing once. The specimen was PBMCs. The TCR originated in a woman aged 50 to 60 in good health and CMV-seropositive. J is TRBJ1-2 and V is TRBV7-9; TRBD1 might be the D (6 bases). CDR3 loop: CASSHNRAVSYGYTF. The CDR3 nucleotides are TGTGCCAGCAGCCATAACAGGGCGGTCAGCTATGGCTACACCTTC.